These T cell receptor beta chains were read from a single sample in a study of OX40 agonist ivuxolimab in advanced cancers. The protocol was immunoSEQ multiplex PCR, while the TCRdb copy is restricted to in-frame clones and leaves out a portion. Counted here are tens of thousands of clones, roughly 91% occurring once; the ten biggest clones make up more than 0.45%. Specimen: CD4+ or CD8+ T cells sorted from blood, collected in a trial of the OX40 agonist ivuxolimab. These receptor sequences come from an adult with an advanced solid tumor such as melanoma, head and neck, liver or kidney cancer. Both conserved end residues are part of each CDR3. A D gene is named only where the DNA matches it firmly. The size of a clone is reported for some rows only, either as once, few or many, or as a class for expanded clones.

- TRBJ2-5 TRBV9 few CASSVRGWETQYF TGTGCCAGCAGCGTACGGGGGTGGGAGACCCAGTACTTC
- TRBJ2-1 TRBV5-1 - CASSLVVFWQGNYNEQFF TGCGCCAGCAGCTTGGTGGTTTTCTGGCAGGGCAACTACAATGAGCAGTTCTTC
- TRBJ1-5 TRBV4-1 - CASSLRVVGNQPQHF TGCGCCAGCAGCCTCAGGGTGGTAGGCAATCAGCCCCAGCATTTT
TRBD1 TRBJ2-3 TRBV9 few CASSARQGSTDTQYF TGTGCCAGCAGCGCCCGACAGGGTTCCACAGATACGCAGTATTTT
- TRBJ2-1 TRBV4-2 - CASSQDPMYNEQFF TGTGCCAGCAGCCAAGATCCCATGTACAATGAGCAGTTCTTC
- TRBJ1-3 TRBV7-2 - CASSLWGNSGNTIYF TGTGCCAGCAGCTTATGGGGTAACTCTGGAAACACCATATATTTT
- TRBJ1-2 TRBV7-9 - CASGQGNYGYTF TGTGCCAGCGGGCAGGGGAACTATGGCTACACCTTC
TRBD1 TRBJ2-2 TRBV5-1 once CASSFGDRDTGELFF TGCGCCAGCAGCTTCGGGGACAGGGACACCGGGGAGCTGTTTTTT
- TRBJ1-4 TRBV2 - CASSGGRTNEKLFF TGTGCCAGCAGTGGAGGACGGACGAATGAAAAGCTGTTTTTT
- TRBJ2-7 TRBV5-1 - CASSYRDYEQYF TGCGCCAGCAGCTACAGGGACTACGAGCAGTACTTC
TRBD2 TRBJ2-2 TRBV11-2 - CASSRLGLAGESTGELFF TGTGCCAGCAGCCGCTTGGGACTAGCGGGGGAGTCGACCGGGGAGCTGTTTTTT
TRBD2 TRBJ2-1 TRBV18 once CASSFTSGGYNEQFF TGTGCCAGCTCATTCACTAGCGGGGGATACAATGAGCAGTTCTTC
TRBD1 TRBJ1-5 TRBV6-1 - CASGGQGSNQPQHF TGTGCCAGCGGGGGACAGGGGAGCAATCAGCCCCAGCATTTT
- TRBJ2-5 TRBV7-9 - CASSLPGDKEETQYF TGTGCCAGCAGCCTACCAGGGGATAAGGAAGAGACCCAGTACTTC
- TRBJ1-2 TRBV7-2 - CASSLSRGGYGYTF TGTGCCAGCAGCTTGAGTAGGGGAGGCTATGGCTACACCTTC
- TRBJ1-3 TRBV7-8 - CASSRKTGNTIYF TGTGCCAGCAGCCGGAAGACTGGAAACACCATATATTTT
TRBD1 TRBJ1-2 TRBV19 once CASSIRTGANYGYTF TGTGCCAGTAGTATTCGGACAGGGGCTAACTATGGCTACACCTTC
- TRBJ2-3 TRBV6-1 few CASTWASSTDTQYF TGTGCCAGCACCTGGGCGTCTAGCACAGATACGCAGTATTTT
- TRBJ1-2 TRBV19 - CASSIGGDHTYGYTF TGTGCCAGTAGTATCGGGGGAGACCATACCTATGGCTACACCTTC
- TRBJ1-6 TRBV28 - CASSSLRDSPLHF TGTGCCAGCAGTTCCCTTCGGGATTCACCCCTCCACTTT
TRBD1 TRBJ2-3 TRBV25-1 - CASSKTGGDTQYF TGTGCCAGCAGTAAGACAGGGGGCGATACGCAGTATTTT
TRBD1 TRBJ2-7 TRBV6-1 - CASTPGTGIFLEQYF TGTGCCAGCACCCCCGGGACAGGGATCTTTCTCGAGCAGTACTTC